What follows is one TCR beta chain and its context. Individual cDNA molecules were tagged with unique molecular identifiers. TCRdb independently ran MiXCR on the 5' RACE reads; one entry per CDR3 protein. The profile shows tens of thousands of distinct CDR3 sequences, approximately 12% of them singletons. This CDR3 has 17 residues. The V gene's germline CDR1 is LNHDA and CDR2 SQIVND (reference sequence). V trimming: 4 bases; J trimming: 2 bases; junction bases outside the gene matches: 9. These data originate in a study of early T cells in non-severe SARS-CoV-2 infection. Study-wide context: The study sequenced bulk RNA from unsorted whole blood, with chains unpaired.

The chain combines TRBV19 with TRBJ2-1; 9 nucleotides align to TRBD2. This TCR came from an adult who was a healthcare worker with PCR-confirmed SARS-CoV-2 infection or an uninfected control (not recorded which). Input material: whole blood. The CDR3 nucleotides read TGTGCCAGTAGTAGAGGGAGCGGGAGGACTACCTACAATGAGCAGTTCTTC. It is translated as CASSRGSGRTTYNEQFF.